The 25 T cell receptor beta chains listed next were all sequenced from one sample in a study of blood T cell repertoires in COVID-19. Measured with immunoSEQ multiplex PCR; TCRdb has only the in-frame clones, and not every one. The table lists 270,000 or so clones, more than 80% of them singletons. Sequencing was done on a sample of PBMCs or T cells enriched from blood (not recorded which). The receptors here all came from a woman in her twenties or thirties with acute COVID-19.

V is TRBV11-2 and J is TRBJ1-6; no definite D call. Germline CDR1 is SGHAT and CDR2 is FQNNGV. The CDR3 length is 17 residues. Trimming shortened V by 0 bases and J by 9 bases, and 18 bases separated the two germline ends. The CDR3 is CASSLEGLGSWSSPLHF. CDR3 in DNA: TGTGCCAGCAGCTTAGAGGGTCTGGGTTCCTGGAGTTCACCCCTCCACTTT.

CDR3 sequence reads: CASSLAGAEETQYF. CDR3 DNA: TGTGCCAGCAGTTTAGCGGGAGCAGAAGAGACCCAGTACTTC. This chain connects TRBV6-6 to TRBJ2-5; TRBD2 matches 9 bases. Germline CDR1 MNHNY, CDR2 SVGAGI (reference sequence). The CDR3 loop spans 14 amino acids. Losses at the gene ends were 4 bases for V and 3 bases for J; bases not matched to a gene: 3.

The chain recombines TRBV2 with TRBJ1-5; D is perhaps TRBD1 (6 bases). The CDR3 runs to 13 residues. Germline V gene data show CDR1 as SNHLY and CDR2 as FYNNEI. The V end lost 10 bases, the J end lost 2 bases, and 12 bases lay between the germline ends. In DNA form, the CDR3 reads TGTGCCACCGCCGCAGGGGGCAATCAGCCCCAGCATTTT. Its translation is CATAAGGNQPQHF.

The chain joins TRBV7-2 to TRBJ2-3, with a weak D call TRBD1 (7 bases). The CDR3 is made up of 13 amino acids. Per the germline V gene, CDR1 is SGHTA and CDR2 is FQGNSA. This CDR3 is CAGGTASTDTQYF. CDR3 nucleotides: TGTGCTGGAGGGACAGCAAGCACAGATACGCAGTATTTT.

This rearrangement joins TRBV7-3 to TRBJ1-1; unclear D gene. From germline, CDR1 is SGHTA and CDR2 FQGTGA. V lost 2 bases, J lost 2 bases, and 12 bases lay in between. CDR3 size: 15 residues. CDR3 sequence (DNA): TGTGCCAGCAGCTTAGACGGACTTCCTAACACTGAAGCTTTCTTT. This codes for CASSLDGLPNTEAFF.

V gene TRBV6-5 combines with J gene TRBJ2-7; D not resolved. CDR3 length: 15 amino acids. Trimming removed 0 bases at V and 2 bases at J, with 11 bases between. Germline V lookup: CDR1 MNHEY, CDR2 SVGAGI. CDR3 amino acids: CASSYSFSGAYEQYF. CDR3 bases: TGTGCCAGCAGTTACTCGTTCTCAGGTGCCTACGAGCAGTACTTC.

The chain has TRBV12-5 and TRBJ2-1, with D possibly matching TRBD1 (6 bases). The CDR3 runs 18 residues. The germline V and J ends were trimmed by 0 bases and 3 bases, with 18 bases remaining between them. Germline V gene lookup returns CDR1 LGHNT and CDR2 FRNRAP. The DNA for the CDR3 is TGTGCTAGTGGTTTGGTAAAGGGTCGACAGGACCACTACAATGAGCAGTTCTTC. Translation: CASGLVKGRQDHYNEQFF.

The V gene is TRBV28, the J gene TRBJ2-7, with 9 bases lining up with TRBD1. Germline lookup yields CDR1 MDHEN and CDR2 SYDVKM. Germline trimming cut 5 bases from V and 7 bases from J; bases unmatched to any gene: 9. The CDR3 is 14 residues long. CDR3: CASSGGTGLGEQYF. CDR3 bases: TGTGCCAGCAGTGGAGGGACAGGGTTGGGGGAGCAGTACTTC.

This clone was counted at least ten times. This same CDR3 is encoded by further DNA sequences in the sample. The chain recombines TRBV6-4 with TRBJ2-2; D is uncertain. CDR3 length: 13 amino acids. The germline V gene has CDR1 MRHNA and CDR2 SNTAGT. With 0 bases removed from V and 4 bases from J, the gap between germline ends came to 3 bases. DNA for the CDR3: TGTGCCAGCAGTGACTCTAGCACCGGGGAGCTGTTTTTT. It encodes CASSDSSTGELFF.

The chain carries TRBV28 and TRBJ2-1; 8 bases agree with TRBD1. The CDR3 is 16 amino acids. V trimming: 4 bases; J trimming: 7 bases; junction bases outside the gene matches: 12. Germline CDR1 is MDHEN and CDR2 is SYDVKM. The DNA of the CDR3 is TGTGCCAGCAGTTATCAGGGGGCCGTCTCTCGGAATGAGCAGTTCTTC. Translating it yields CASSYQGAVSRNEQFF.

The J gene is TRBJ1-1, the V gene TRBV7-2, with D tentatively TRBD1 (5 bases). This CDR3 region has 15 residues. V was pared by 1 base and J by 2 bases, with 11 bases between. Looked up from germline, CDR1 is SGHTA and CDR2 is FQGNSA. The CDR3 DNA sequence: TGTGCCAGCAGCTTAGAACCGACAGAAAACACTGAAGCTTTCTTT. As protein: CASSLEPTENTEAFF.

The chain recombines TRBV2 with TRBJ1-1, with TRBD1 matching 8 bases. The CDR3 has 14 residues. V gave up 4 bases and J gave up 5 bases; unmatched junction bases: 6. Germline V lookup: CDR1 SNHLY, CDR2 FYNNEI. CDR3 loop: CASSVGQVGTEAFF. The CDR3 DNA is TGTGCCAGCAGTGTGGGACAGGTTGGGACTGAAGCTTTCTTT.

This sequence joins TRBV6-2 or TRBV6-3 and TRBJ2-7; TRBD2 matches at 8 bases. CDR3 length: 15 residues. Germline assignment: CDR1 MNHEY and CDR2 SVGEGT. With V trimmed by 1 base and J by 0 bases, 2 bases remained unmatched. CDR3 nucleotides: TGTGCCAGCAGTTACTATAGCGGGGCCTCCTACGAGCAGTACTTC. Its protein product is CASSYYSGASYEQYF.

This chain uses TRBV29-1 with TRBJ2-1, with 7 positions matching TRBD2. The ends lost 3 bases at V and 8 bases at J; junction bases unmatched: 7. This CDR3 contains 13 residues. CDR1 is SQVTM and CDR2 is ANQGSEA in the germline V gene. The CDR3 reads CSVEVTSNYEQFF. CDR3 sequence (DNA): TGCAGCGTTGAGGTGACTAGCAATTATGAGCAGTTCTTC.

The V call is TRBV4-1, the J call TRBJ2-7, with unresolved D. Trimming cost V 1 base and J 0 bases, with 10 bases left between them. The germline CDR1 and CDR2 sequences are MGHRA and YSYEKL. The CDR3 spans 15 residues. The CDR3 nucleotides are TGCGCCAGCAGCCAAGTTTCGGGTAGCTCCTACGAGCAGTACTTC. Amino acids: CASSQVSGSSYEQYF.

The rearrangement links TRBV5-4 to TRBJ1-4, with 7 bases that match TRBD1. Losses at the gene ends were 4 bases for V and 8 bases for J; bases not matched to a gene: 11. Looked up from germline, CDR1 is SGHNT and CDR2 is YYREEE (reference sequence). The CDR3 contains 15 residues. CDR3 in amino acids: CASSHHDRDREKLFF. The CDR3 coding sequence is TGTGCCAGCAGCCACCACGACAGGGATCGGGAAAAACTGTTTTTT.

This chain links TRBV4-3 with TRBJ2-1; possibly TRBD2 for D (6 bases). There are 16 residues in the CDR3. V dropped 0 bases and J dropped 12 bases, with 21 bases sitting between them. The germline V gene encodes CDR1 LGHNA and CDR2 YSLEER. The DNA of the CDR3 is TGCGCCAGCAGCCAAGATCGGAGGGGCATAAAATGGGGGCAGTTCTTC. Translating gives CASSQDRRGIKWGQFF.

The rearrangement links TRBV6-5 to TRBJ2-7, with 13 bases lining up with TRBD2. The ends lost 2 bases at V and 7 bases at J; junction bases unmatched: 8. Germline loops: CDR1 MNHEY, CDR2 SVGAGI. This CDR3 spans 16 amino acids. This CDR3 is CASSYGTSGTGREQYF. CDR3 coding DNA: TGTGCCAGCAGTTACGGGACTAGCGGGACCGGGAGGGAGCAGTACTTC.

The rearrangement links TRBV6-6 to TRBJ1-1; a possible D gene is TRBD1 (6 bases). The CDR3 runs to 15 residues. The V gene's germline CDR1 is MNHNY and CDR2 SVGAGI (reference sequence). Between the trimmed V and J ends, which lost 2 bases and 3 bases, there was a span of 13 bases. DNA of the CDR3: TGTGCCAGCAGTTACGCGACAGGAGGCGACACTGAAGCTTTCTTT. The encoded protein is CASSYATGGDTEAFF.

V usage is TRBV2 and J usage is TRBJ2-7, with 10 bases aligning to TRBD2. With 6 bases clipped from V and 0 bases from J, the junction kept 2 bases outside the gene matches. This CDR3 comprises 14 residues. Per the germline V gene, CDR1 is SNHLY and CDR2 is FYNNEI. The CDR3 sequence is CASRGTSDSYEQYF. In nucleotides, the CDR3 is TGTGCCAGCAGAGGGACTAGCGACTCCTACGAGCAGTACTTC.

V and J are TRBV4-1 and TRBJ1-6; D gene unclear. This CDR3 has 17 amino acids. The V gene lost 1 base and the J gene lost 4 bases, with 14 bases spanning the gap. Germline V CDR1 and CDR2: MGHRA, YSYEKL. CDR3 nucleotide sequence: TGCGCCAGCAGCCAAGGGTACCCTCTGGCATATAATTCACCCCTCCACTTT. Protein sequence: CASSQGYPLAYNSPLHF.

The rearrangement uses TRBV5-1 and TRBJ2-2; 9 bases align to TRBD1. The CDR3 sequence is 16 residues long. In germline, CDR1 is SGHRS, CDR2 YFSETQ. The V and J ends lost 2 bases and 2 bases, in that order; junction bases with no gene match: 4. The CDR3 loop is CASSLQGALNTGELFF. CDR3 bases: TGCGCCAGCAGCTTACAGGGGGCTTTAAACACCGGGGAGCTGTTTTTT.

The V gene is TRBV7-8, the J gene TRBJ2-1; 8 bases map to TRBD2. The germline V gene has CDR1 SGHVS and CDR2 FQNEAQ. The J segment lost 7 bases and the V segment lost 5 bases, leaving 4 bases of the junction unmatched. The CDR3 runs 13 residues. This CDR3 reads CASSGLAGNEQFF. The CDR3 nucleotides read TGTGCCAGCAGCGGGTTAGCGGGAAATGAGCAGTTCTTC.

The chain combines TRBV25-1 with TRBJ1-2; D not certain. Germline loops: CDR1 MGHDK, CDR2 SYGVNS. This CDR3 contains 13 residues. Trimming cost V 5 bases and J 2 bases, with 9 bases left between them. CDR3 nucleotide sequence: TGTGCCAGCAGTCCAGGTCAGAACTATGGCTACACCTTC. Protein: CASSPGQNYGYTF.

The V call is TRBV27, the J call TRBJ2-7; a possible D gene is TRBD2 (5 bases). The V end was cut by 5 bases, the J end by 4 bases, with 15 bases between. Germline assignment: CDR1 MNHEY and CDR2 SMNVEV (reference sequence). CDR3 length: 14 amino acids. CDR3 nucleotides: TGTGCCAGCAGTCTGACGGGAAGGTCGTACGAGCAGTACTTC. Protein sequence: CASSLTGRSYEQYF.